A selection of T cell receptor beta chains follows, all from one sample in a study of OX40 agonist ivuxolimab in advanced cancers. Generated by immunoSEQ multiplex PCR, the TCRdb table keeps only in-frame clones and is missing some. This sample has over 60,000 clones; roughly 80% occur once, and the top ten carry approximately 6.7%. The sample consisted of CD4+ or CD8+ T cells sorted from blood, taken in a trial of the OX40 agonist ivuxolimab. Source of these receptors: an adult with an advanced solid tumor such as melanoma, head and neck, liver or kidney cancer. The conserved cysteine and the conserved F or W are not part of the CDR3 here. For some rows the clone size is stated as once, few or many, or as a class when expanded; others skip it.

size: once; V: TRBV5-4; CDR3: ASSLEFNSLFGYT
size: .; V: TRBV2; CDR3: ASSWDRVQETQY
size: .; V: TRBV10-3; CDR3: ATLEIGTGYSGNTIY
size: .; V: TRBV5-1; CDR3: ASSWGQETQY
size: .; V: TRBV2; CDR3: ASSQGAGDIQY
size: few; V: TRBV4-1; CDR3: ASSQDRDKHYGYT
size: once; V: TRBV5-4; CDR3: ASSLARTASSGANVLT
size: .; V: TRBV5-8; CDR3: ASSSGTGEWETQY
size: .; V: TRBV7-3; CDR3: ASSLTPDTQY
size: .; V: TRBV18; CDR3: ASSRDRVPQNGYT
size: .; V: TRBV6-6; CDR3: ASSYSWATDYGYT
size: .; V: TRBV28; CDR3: ATRDLRNNQPQH
size: .; V: TRBV28; CDR3: ASSLWDTNTGELF
size: few; V: TRBV9; CDR3: ASSPTDWSRTHSGNTIY
size: .; V: TRBV6-1; CDR3: ASSPGQGGYNEQF
size: .; V: TRBV5-4; CDR3: ASSSHSGVRTEAF
size: .; V: TRBV5-1; CDR3: ASSFIFASGRDEQF
size: .; V: TRBV2; CDR3: ASSEKALSYNEQF
size: .; V: TRBV7-2; CDR3: ASSLAGQGLIYEQY
size: .; V: TRBV5-4; CDR3: ASSSFVQKQSDTQY
size: .; V: TRBV18; CDR3: ASSPQHSNQPQH
size: .; V: TRBV7-2; CDR3: ASSLGVSGGNEKLF
size: .; V: TRBV6-1; CDR3: ASSELGQEQDTQY
size: .; V: TRBV5-1; CDR3: ASSLLSGGPANTGELF
size: .; V: TRBV6-1; CDR3: ASSERGRGYT
size: .; V: TRBV19; CDR3: ASSRAGTNTGELF
size: .; V: TRBV5-1; CDR3: ASSFGPLAGDTQY
size: .; V: TRBV7-6; CDR3: ASSLGYRGADTQY
size: .; V: TRBV5-4; CDR3: ASSLQYPSYEQY
size: .; V: TRBV7-2; CDR3: ASSFQTGSDTGYT
size: few; V: TRBV7-2; CDR3: ASSLVLAGEYEQY
size: .; V: TRBV6-5; CDR3: ARTGLAGFNEQF
size: .; V: TRBV28; CDR3: ASRLQGIGIQY
size: .; V: TRBV5-8; CDR3: ASSLGDIGAF
size: .; V: TRBV6-5; CDR3: ASSSGQLAHTEAF
size: .; V: TRBV5-1; CDR3: ASSLAGQVTDTQY
size: .; V: TRBV7-2; CDR3: ASSLGVAGGPTDTQY
size: .; V: TRBV6-1; CDR3: ASSPRDFTSYGYI
size: .; V: TRBV6-4; CDR3: ARSGWSGERSYNEQF
size: once; V: TRBV5-5; CDR3: ASSLRAGQETQY
size: once; V: TRBV7-9; CDR3: ASSPDGRGNTIY
size: .; V: TRBV11-3; CDR3: ASSNLDVSPGNQPQH